Below, 10 T cell receptor beta chains from the same sample are listed, as sequenced in a study of OX40 agonist ivuxolimab in advanced cancers. Generated by immunoSEQ multiplex PCR, the TCRdb table keeps only in-frame clones and is missing some. The sample carries about 19,000 clones, about 70% recorded once. Sequenced here: CD4+ or CD8+ T cells sorted from blood, sampled in a trial of the OX40 agonist ivuxolimab. The receptors shown here come from an adult with an advanced solid tumor such as melanoma, head and neck, liver or kidney cancer.

This clone was seen a few times. V and J are TRBV6-6 and TRBJ1-1; perhaps TRBD1 as D (5 bases). V was trimmed by 7 bases and J by 11 bases, leaving 17 bases between them. The CDR3 is 12 amino acids. Germline V lookup: CDR1 MNHNY, CDR2 SVGAGI (reference sequence). CDR3 loop: CASINGGEEAFF. The CDR3 region has the DNA TGTGCCAGCATTAATGGGGGTGAAGAGGCTTTCTTT.

This clone appeared once. V is TRBV28 and J is TRBJ2-1; 7 bases align to TRBD2. The CDR3 covers 14 residues. Germline values: CDR1 MDHEN, CDR2 SYDVKM. Trimming removed 3 bases from V and 5 bases from J; junction bases left unmatched: 4. CDR3 DNA: TGTGCCAGCAGTTTTCTAGCGGAGCACAATGAGCAGTTCTTC. Its translation: CASSFLAEHNEQFF.

The table lists this clone with a few counts. In DNA form, the CDR3 reads TGTGCCAGCAGCCCCACCGGTGATGGAGCGAACACCGGGGAGCTGTTTTTT. It is translated as CASSPTGDGANTGELFF. The chain combines TRBV13 with TRBJ2-2; D is unclear. Germline V gene sequence: CDR1 PRHDT, CDR2 FYEKMQ (reference sequence). CDR3 length equals 17 residues. V dropped 5 bases and J dropped 0 bases, with 16 bases sitting between them.

The chain links TRBV6-5 to TRBJ2-1; D is ambiguous. V lost 5 bases to trimming and J lost 9 bases, with 17 bases between them. The CDR3 is 14 residues long. Germline CDR1 is MNHEY and CDR2 is SVGAGI. The CDR3 loop is CASSTPDLSSEQFF. The CDR3 DNA follows: TGTGCCAGCAGTACCCCGGACCTTTCCTCTGAGCAGTTCTTC.

The chain combines TRBV28 with TRBJ2-3, with D uncertain. V shed 5 bases and J shed 7 bases, with 10 bases lying between them. The CDR3 is 12 amino acids. Germline V lookup: CDR1 MDHEN, CDR2 SYDVKM. CDR3 bases: TGTGCCAGCAGTGGACCAGGTTATACGCAGTATTTT. This translates into CASSGPGYTQYF.

This chain uses TRBV27 with TRBJ2-7; a weak D match, TRBD2 (6 bases). Trimming pared 3 bases from V and 0 bases from J, leaving 9 bases between. This CDR3 is built from 14 residues. CDR1 and CDR2 from the germline V gene are MNHEY and SMNVEV (reference sequence). CDR3 bases: TGTGCCAGCAGTTTCGGGGGTACCTCCTACGAGCAGTACTTC. This encodes CASSFGGTSYEQYF.

This clone was detected only a few times. The chain combines TRBV7-8 with TRBJ2-7; TRBD2 matches at 11 bases. The CDR3 runs to 17 residues. The germline gives CDR1 SGHVS, CDR2 FQNEAQ. The V segment lost 4 bases and the J segment 3 bases; nucleotides outside the gene matches: 11. The chain's CDR3 is CASSSQSTSGSFYEQYF. As DNA, the CDR3 is TGTGCCAGCAGCTCCCAATCTACTAGCGGGAGTTTCTACGAGCAGTACTTC. Filled out from reference TRBV7-8 and TRBJ2-7, the complete variable domain reads GAGVSQSPRYKVAKRGQDVALRCDPISGHVSLFWYQQALGQGPEFLTYFQNEAQLDKSGLPSDRFFAERPEGSVSTLKIQRTQQEDSAVYLCASSSQSTSGSFYEQYFGPGTRLTVT.

This chain joins TRBV9 and TRBJ2-5, with TRBD1 matching over 8 bases. The J segment lost 5 bases and the V segment lost 3 bases, leaving 6 bases of the junction unmatched. CDR1 is SGDLS and CDR2 is YYNGEE in the germline V gene. CDR3 length: 14 amino acids. CDR3 DNA: TGTGCCAGCAGCGAGGACAGGGCCGGGGAGACCCAGTACTTC. This codes for CASSEDRAGETQYF.

The chain carries TRBV5-6 and TRBJ2-1; D perhaps matches TRBD1 (5 bases). Trimming removed 4 bases at V and 7 bases at J, with 18 bases between. CDR1 and CDR2 (germline): SGHDT, YYEEEE. This CDR3 spans 15 amino acids. CDR3 region: CASSLPGSVGNEQFF. The CDR3 DNA follows: TGTGCCAGCAGCCTACCAGGGTCCGTGGGAAATGAGCAGTTCTTC.

J is TRBJ1-6 and V is TRBV19; D perhaps matches TRBD1 (6 bases). V lost 6 bases and J 9 bases, leaving 15 bases between the germline ends. Germline lookup yields CDR1 LNHDA and CDR2 SQIVND (reference sequence). The CDR3 sequence is 14 residues long. The CDR3 sequence is CASRVATGGSPLHF. As DNA, the CDR3 is TGTGCCAGTAGGGTCGCGACAGGAGGTTCACCCCTCCACTTT.